What follows are 19 T cell receptor beta chains derived from one specimen sequenced in a study of blood T cell repertoires in COVID-19. Clones were sequenced by immunoSEQ multiplex PCR, and TCRdb holds only the in-frame ones, with some missing. The table records 310,000 or so clones, roughly 90% of them present only once. Sequencing was done on a sample of peripheral blood. The receptors here all came from a man aged 30 to 45 with COVID-19, enrolled during active disease.

This clone showed up just once. J is TRBJ2-3 and V is TRBV11-3; 14 bases agree with TRBD2. The CDR3 has 17 amino acids. CDR1 and CDR2 from the germline V gene are SGHNT and YENEEA. After removal of 3 bases from V and 5 bases from J, the junction contained 7 bases not matched to a gene. The CDR3 spells CASSFSTSGGAGDTQYF. CDR3 DNA: TGTGCCAGCAGCTTCTCGACTAGCGGGGGGGCCGGAGATACGCAGTATTTT.

This chain links TRBV6-6 with TRBJ1-5; D unclear. The germline gives CDR1 MNHNY, CDR2 SVGAGI (reference sequence). The germline V and J ends were trimmed by 5 bases and 4 bases, with 9 bases remaining between them. The CDR3 runs to 13 residues. CDR3 sequence reads: CASSQDLNQPQHF. The CDR3 DNA follows: TGTGCCAGCAGTCAAGACTTGAATCAGCCCCAGCATTTT.

The rearrangement uses TRBV5-6 and TRBJ1-2, with a weak D call TRBD1 (5 bases). CDR1 and CDR2 from the germline V gene are SGHDT and YYEEEE. The V gene lost 0 bases and the J gene lost 6 bases, with 15 bases spanning the gap. The CDR3 runs to 15 residues. DNA of the CDR3: TGTGCCAGCAGCTTGGGTAGGGGCGGTCCTGATGGCTACACCTTC. This gives the protein CASSLGRGGPDGYTF.

This chain joins TRBV6-2 or TRBV6-3 and TRBJ2-6; 7 bases line up with TRBD1. V lost 6 bases, J lost 3 bases, and 5 bases stayed unmatched. The CDR3 has 15 amino acids. Germline assignment: CDR1 MNHEY and CDR2 SVGEGT. CDR3 loop: CASSKTGLGANVLTF. The CDR3, as DNA: TGTGCCAGCAGCAAGACAGGGCTTGGGGCCAACGTCCTGACTTTC.

CDR3 loop: CASSLRGTSVTDTQYF. CDR3 bases: TGCGCCAGCAGCCTCAGGGGTACTAGCGTAACAGATACGCAGTATTTT. J is TRBJ2-3 and V is TRBV4-1, with D tentatively TRBD2 (7 bases). The CDR3 consists of 16 residues. CDR1 is MGHRA, CDR2 YSYEKL, per germline. Deletions cut 4 bases from V and 3 bases from J, with 17 bases between.

The rearrangement joins TRBV5-6 to TRBJ2-7, with TRBD2 matching 13 bases. The CDR3 loop spans 15 amino acids. In germline, CDR1 is SGHDT, CDR2 YYEEEE. V shed 5 bases, J shed 3 bases, and the junction held 5 bases outside the gene matches. The CDR3 sequence is CASRGTSGTLYEQYF. Written as DNA, the CDR3 is TGTGCCAGCAGAGGGACTAGCGGGACACTCTACGAGCAGTACTTC.

This chain connects TRBV7-2 to TRBJ1-2; 7 bases fit TRBD1. Germline CDR1 and CDR2: SGHTA and FQGNSA. V lost 1 base and J lost 6; bases outside the gene matches: 5. CDR3 length equals 14 residues. The CDR3 nucleotides read TGTGCCAGCAGCTTAGGAGACAGGGTGAATGGCTACACCTTC. Protein sequence: CASSLGDRVNGYTF.

The V call is TRBV15, the J call TRBJ1-3; weak D call: TRBD1 (5 bases). Trimming pared 4 bases from V and 0 bases from J, leaving 19 bases between. CDR1 and CDR2 from the germline V gene are LNHNV and YYDKDF (reference sequence). The CDR3 sequence is 18 residues long. The CDR3 nucleotides are TGTGCCACCAGCACCGCGCCGGGGGGGTTTTACTCTGGAAACACCATATATTTT. Encoded protein: CATSTAPGGFYSGNTIYF. Filled out from reference TRBV15 and TRBJ1-3, the complete variable domain reads DAMVIQNPRYQVTQFGKPVTLSCSQTLNHNVMYWYQQKSSQAPKLLFHYYDKDFNNEADTPDNFQSRRPNTSFCFLDIRSPGLGDTAMYLCATSTAPGGFYSGNTIYFGEGSWLTVV.

V usage is TRBV19 and J usage is TRBJ2-7; a weak D match, TRBD2 (5 bases). The CDR3 spans 16 residues. The V gene lost 0 bases and the J gene lost 3 bases, with 15 bases spanning the gap. Germline CDR1 reads LNHDA; CDR2 reads SQIVND (reference sequence). The CDR3 is CASSIDHRGAGYEQYF. The CDR3 region has the DNA TGTGCCAGTAGTATAGATCACCGGGGTGCTGGCTACGAGCAGTACTTC.

V and J are TRBV5-4 and TRBJ2-7, with 11 bases aligning to TRBD2. Germline assignment: CDR1 SGHNT and CDR2 YYREEE (reference sequence). Trimming cost V 2 bases and J 2 bases; bases outside gene matches: 15. This CDR3 region has 19 residues. Here the CDR3 DNA reads TGTGCCAGCAGCTTCTTAGCGGGGGGGCCGTTCGGACAAACCTACGAGCAGTACTTC. Translated: CASSFLAGGPFGQTYEQYF.

The chain employs TRBV29-1 and TRBJ1-2; the D gene is possibly TRBD1 (5 bases). CDR1 and CDR2 from the germline V gene are SQVTM and ANQGSEA. The CDR3 has 12 amino acids. The V and J ends lost 5 bases and 8 bases respectively, with 15 bases between them. The CDR3 DNA follows: TGCAGCGTTCTCGGAGGGTGGGGCGGCTACACCTTC. Encoded protein: CSVLGGWGGYTF.

The rearrangement joins TRBV18 to TRBJ1-3; D gene ambiguous. This CDR3 region has 14 residues. Germline V gives CDR1 KGHSH, CDR2 LQKENI. Trimming removed 3 bases from V and 0 bases from J, with 6 bases in between. The CDR3 DNA reads as TGTGCCAGCTCACCCCTAAGCTCTGGAAACACCATATATTTT. This codes for CASSPLSSGNTIYF.

In this sample, this clone turned up a few times. The V gene is TRBV5-6, the J gene TRBJ2-1; unclear D gene. The CDR3 is 13 residues long. Germline V gene sequence: CDR1 SGHDT, CDR2 YYEEEE. V lost 1 base to trimming and J lost 4 bases, with 6 bases between them. The CDR3: CASSLSLYNEQFF. CDR3 coding DNA: TGTGCCAGCAGCTTGTCTCTGTACAATGAGCAGTTCTTC.

In DNA, the CDR3 is TGTGCCACCAGCAGAGAACATAGGACTAGTCACTTCACAGATACGCAGTATTTT. Translation gives CATSREHRTSHFTDTQYF. This rearrangement joins TRBV15 to TRBJ2-3; 7 bases fit TRBD2. This CDR3 spans 18 amino acids. V gave up 0 bases and J gave up 2 bases; unmatched junction bases: 11. Looked up from germline, CDR1 is LNHNV and CDR2 is YYDKDF (reference sequence).

The chain employs TRBV7-3 and TRBJ2-7; 16 bases match TRBD2. From germline, CDR1 is SGHTA and CDR2 FQGTGA. The CDR3 totals 14 residues. V shed 3 bases, J shed 7 bases, and the junction held 0 bases outside the gene matches. CDR3 DNA: TGTGCCAGCAGCTTGGGACTAGCGGGAGGGGAGCAGTACTTC. Encoded protein: CASSLGLAGGEQYF.

The V gene is TRBV5-6, the J gene TRBJ2-7; 8 bases map to TRBD1. Per the germline V gene, CDR1 is SGHDT and CDR2 is YYEEEE. This CDR3 region has 15 residues. V was clipped by 1 base and J by 3 bases; unmatched bases: 6. CDR3 sequence reads: CASSLRQGRIYEQYF. CDR3 DNA sequence: TGTGCCAGCAGCTTGAGACAGGGGCGCATCTACGAGCAGTACTTC.

This rearrangement joins TRBV5-6 to TRBJ1-6, with a possible D match to TRBD1 (6 bases). Germline assignment: CDR1 SGHDT and CDR2 YYEEEE. This CDR3 has 16 residues. The V end lost 4 bases, the J end lost 3 bases, and 14 bases lay between the germline ends. The CDR3 loop reads CASSPQGPNYNSPLHF. CDR3 bases: TGTGCCAGCAGCCCACAGGGCCCTAACTATAATTCACCCCTCCACTTT.

This rearrangement joins TRBV19 to TRBJ2-2; 10 bases fit TRBD2. Germline lookup yields CDR1 LNHDA and CDR2 SQIVND (reference sequence). CDR3 length: 14 residues. V trimming: 5 bases; J trimming: 6 bases; junction bases outside the gene matches: 3. DNA for the CDR3: TGTGCCAGTAGTTGGCTAGCGGGGGCCGGGGAGCTGTTTTTT. Residues: CASSWLAGAGELFF.

The chain couples TRBV5-8 to TRBJ2-5; a possible D gene is TRBD1 (5 bases). V shed 0 bases and J shed 3 bases, with 15 bases lying between them. The CDR3 extends over 16 amino acids. Germline V lookup: CDR1 SGHTS, CDR2 YDEGEE. CDR3 sequence: CASSLVWGRAEETQYF. CDR3 nucleotide sequence: TGTGCCAGCAGCTTGGTGTGGGGCAGGGCAGAAGAGACCCAGTACTTC.